This TCR beta chain was sequenced in a study of T cells after somatic rescue of genetic block. This clone was found once. Using immunoSEQ multiplex PCR, the repertoire was profiled, and TCRdb retains in-frame clones only, with some absent. The profile shows 80,000 to 100,000 clones, about 90% of them singletons. The CDR3 runs 15 residues. From germline, CDR1 is MNHEY and CDR2 SMNVEV (reference sequence). The J segment lost 7 bases and the V segment lost 3 bases, leaving 9 bases of the junction unmatched. This TCR was recovered from a woman aged 18-29 years. The sequenced material came from peripheral blood mononuclear cells (PBMCs). V is TRBV27 and J is TRBJ2-1; 7 bases match TRBD2. CDR3 DNA sequence: TGTGCCAGCAGTTTGGTGGGGCCGCGGGGGAATGAGCAGTTCTTC. Translation gives CASSLVGPRGNEQFF.